The 12 T cell receptor beta chains below were found in one sample sequenced in a study of T cell clonality in common variable immunodeficiency (dated by TCRdb to between 2014 and 2017). The antigens these receptors bind are not known. Overall study outcomes, separate from this receptor: Fewer deletions and N-nucleotide insertions were reportedly observed in CVID TCRbeta sequences, and highly modified clones with 13 or more V deletions were reportedly absent from CVID TCRbeta sequences.

Library creation used the immunoSEQ multiplex PCR assay. What TCRdb holds here is the immuneACCESS table cut down to in-frame rearrangements. Part of the clones is not present; checked against another copy, under half of the missing clones reflect an unresolved V gene, and the others are unexplained. The sample comprises some 19,000 clones, and every one was counted more than once. The ten largest account for 24% of the sample. The sequenced sample was peripheral blood mononuclear cells. All receptors come from a human donor with common variable immunodeficiency.

In regard to this clone: The CDR3 end is not reached by the read, which stops 3 residues before it; the germline J gene fills it in. This rearrangement joins TRBV7-3 to TRBJ2-7, with D possibly being TRBD1 (6 bases). Germline CDR1 SGHTA, CDR2 FQGTGA. The germline V and J ends were trimmed by 5 bases and 3 bases, with 11 bases remaining between them. The CDR3 has 13 residues. CDR3 amino acids: CASSPDRYYEQYF. The CDR3 bases that were read are TGTGCCAGCAGCCCGGACAGATACTACGAG.

A word on this clone: The sequence runs out 3 residues before the end of the CDR3; the remainder is reconstructed from the germline J gene. This rearrangement joins TRBV30 to TRBJ1-3; 9 bases agree with TRBD1. Germline lookup yields CDR1 GTSNPN and CDR2 SVGIG (reference sequence). Unmatched junction bases numbered 5, after V lost 3 bases and J lost 5 bases. The CDR3 sequence is 14 residues long. CDR3 DNA, as far as it was read: TGTGCCTGGAGCCGGGACAGGGTGAGAAACACC. Translating it yields CAWSRDRVRNT. The full-length CDR3 reads as CAWSRDRVRNTIYF.

This clone ranks as medium-sized. The missing CDR3 end, 3 residues past where the read stops, is filled in from the germline J gene. The rearrangement links TRBV6-4 to TRBJ2-3, with 9 bases aligning to TRBD1. Germline values: CDR1 MRHNA, CDR2 SNTAGT. CDR3 length equals 14 residues. With 3 bases clipped from V and 6 bases from J, the junction kept 4 bases outside the gene matches. The sequenced part of the CDR3 DNA is TGTGCCAGCAGTGAGGGACAGGGTTCGGATACG. It specifies CASSEGQGSDT. The full CDR3 sequence reads CASSEGQGSDTQYF.

Points on this clone: The CDR3 end falls 3 residues outside the read, so it is completed with the germline J gene. This rearrangement joins TRBV30 to TRBJ1-1; perhaps TRBD1 as D (5 bases). CDR1 and CDR2 (germline): GTSNPN, SVGIG (reference sequence). The CDR3 has 13 amino acids. Trimming took off 3 bases at V and 5 bases at J, with 13 bases between the two ends. The covered CDR3 bases are TGTGCCTGGAGGAGGACATGGAAAACTGAA. It is translated as CAWRRTWKTE. The whole CDR3 reads CAWRRTWKTEAFF.

Comment on this clone: The read ends 3 residues early relative to the CDR3; the germline J gene fills the gap. The chain carries TRBV5-6 and TRBJ1-1; D not resolved. Germline-derived CDR1 and CDR2 are SGHDT and YYEEEE. This CDR3 contains 11 residues. The sequenced part of the CDR3 DNA is TGTGCCAGCGTTAGTGCATTGGAA. This gives the protein CASVSALE. The full CDR3 reads CASVSALEAFF.

Comment on this clone: Read sequence stops 3 residues before the CDR3 end, and the germline J gene provides the missing end. J is TRBJ2-7 and V is TRBV7-2; possible D gene TRBD1, 6 bases. This CDR3 has 14 residues. CDR1 and CDR2 from the germline V gene are SGHTA and FQGNSA. V was pared by 5 bases and J by 2 bases, with 13 bases between. CDR3: CASSARDIPYEQYF. The CDR3 DNA, read in part, is TGTGCCAGCAGCGCACGGGACATACCCTACGAG.

This clone showed up just a few times. CDR3 sequence reads: CASSLNPGGAAVGAFF. The DNA read from the CDR3 is TGTGCCAGCTCACTAAACCCAGGGGGCGCAGCTGTCGGC. V usage is TRBV18 and J usage is TRBJ1-1; 8 positions match TRBD1. The read ends 3 residues early relative to the CDR3; the germline J gene fills the gap. CDR3 length: 16 amino acids. Germline CDR1 is KGHSH and CDR2 is LQKENI. Complete variable domain (other parts from reference TRBV18 and TRBJ1-1): NAGVMQNPRHLVRRRGQEARLRCSPMKGHSHVYWYRQLPEEGLKFMVYLQKENIIDESGMPKERFSAEFPKEGPSILRIQQVVRGDSAAYFCASSLNPGGAAVGAFFGQGTRLTVV.

As for this clone: From the germline J gene comes the end of the CDR3, since the read stops 3 residues before it. J is TRBJ2-7 and V is TRBV7-9; D may correspond to TRBD1 or TRBD2 (5 bases each). CDR1 SEHNR and CDR2 FQNEAQ come from the germline V gene (reference sequence). V lost 4 bases and J lost 4, with 14 bases in between. The CDR3 is 14 residues long. This chain's CDR3 is CASSSRVEGYEQYF. CDR3 bases read: TGTGCCAGCAGCTCGAGAGTTGAGGGGTACGAG.

This clone was observed a few times. The sequence runs out 3 residues before the end of the CDR3; the remainder is reconstructed from the germline J gene. This chain uses TRBV18 with TRBJ2-5; D is uncertain. V lost 11 bases to trimming and J lost 0 bases, with 7 bases between them. This CDR3 has 11 amino acids. Germline V gene lookup returns CDR1 KGHSH and CDR2 LQKENI. The CDR3 bases that were read are TGTGCCGGCGGAAACCAAGAGACC. Amino acids: CAGGNQET. The full-length CDR3 reads as CAGGNQETQYF.

This clone was counted between two and nine times. The read ends 3 residues before the CDR3 terminus; that terminus is restored from the germline J gene. The chain recombines TRBV2 with TRBJ1-2; 9 bases match TRBD1. V lost 10 bases and J lost 7; bases outside the gene matches: 7. CDR1 is SNHLY and CDR2 is FYNNEI in the germline V gene. The length of the CDR3 is 12 residues. CDR3 sequence reads: CAINRGLVGYTF. The DNA read from the CDR3 is TGTGCCATAAACAGGGGGCTGGTTGGC.

A note on this clone: The read ends 3 residues before the CDR3 terminus; that terminus is restored from the germline J gene. The V gene is TRBV6-1, the J gene TRBJ1-1; D perhaps matches TRBD1 (5 bases). This CDR3 contains 13 residues. V shed 1 base and J shed 3 bases, with 6 bases lying between them. The germline CDR1 and CDR2 sequences are MNHNS and SASEGT. The sequenced part of the CDR3 DNA is TGTGCCAGCAGTGAAGGCAGGGACACTGAA. Amino acid sequence: CASSEGRDTE. The full CDR3 protein is CASSEGRDTEAFF.

This clone came up a few times. Read sequence stops 3 residues before the CDR3 end, and the germline J gene provides the missing end. V usage is TRBV7-6 and J usage is TRBJ2-7, with D perhaps TRBD1 (6 bases). Trimming shortened V by 4 bases and J by 2 bases, and 9 bases separated the two germline ends. The CDR3 extends over 13 amino acids. CDR1 and CDR2 (germline): SGHVS, FNYEAQ. Incomplete CDR3 DNA: TGTGCCAGCAGCTCGGGACAACCCTACGAG. Protein product: CASSSGQPYE. From start to end, the CDR3 is CASSSGQPYEQYF.